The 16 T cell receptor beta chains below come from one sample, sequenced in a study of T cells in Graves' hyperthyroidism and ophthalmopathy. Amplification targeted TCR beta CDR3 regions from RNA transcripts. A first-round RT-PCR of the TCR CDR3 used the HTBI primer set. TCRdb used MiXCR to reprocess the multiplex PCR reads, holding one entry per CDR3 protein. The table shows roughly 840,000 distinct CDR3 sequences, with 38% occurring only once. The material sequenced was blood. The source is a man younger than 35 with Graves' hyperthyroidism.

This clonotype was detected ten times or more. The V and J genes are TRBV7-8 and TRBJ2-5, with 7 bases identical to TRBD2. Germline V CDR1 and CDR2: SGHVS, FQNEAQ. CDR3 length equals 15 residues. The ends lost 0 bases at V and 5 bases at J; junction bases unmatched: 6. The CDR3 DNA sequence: TGTGCCAGCAGCTTAGCTGCGGGAGTATACGAGACCCAGTACTTC. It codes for CASSLAAGVYETQYF.

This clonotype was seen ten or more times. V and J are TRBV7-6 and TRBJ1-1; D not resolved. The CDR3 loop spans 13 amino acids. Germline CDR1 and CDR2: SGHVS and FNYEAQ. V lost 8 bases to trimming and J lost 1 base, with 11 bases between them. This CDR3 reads CASAPRGNTEAFF. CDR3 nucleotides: TGTGCCAGCGCCCCGCGGGGGAACACTGAAGCTTTCTTT.

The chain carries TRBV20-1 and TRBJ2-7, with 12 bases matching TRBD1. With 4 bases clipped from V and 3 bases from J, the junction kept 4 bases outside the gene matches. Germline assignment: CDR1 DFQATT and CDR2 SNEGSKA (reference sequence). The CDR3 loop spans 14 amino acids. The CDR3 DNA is TGCAGTGCTACCGGGACAGGGGGCTTCTACGAGCAGTACTTC. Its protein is CSATGTGGFYEQYF.

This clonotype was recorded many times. CDR3 coding DNA: TGCAGTGCTAGATTCAGGGGGCGAAATCAGCCCCAGCATTTT. Encoded protein: CSARFRGRNQPQHF. The chain carries TRBV20-1 and TRBJ1-5, with 8 nucleotides matching TRBD1. This CDR3 contains 14 residues. V was clipped by 2 bases and J by 4 bases; unmatched bases: 4. Germline-derived CDR1 and CDR2 are DFQATT and SNEGSKA (reference sequence).

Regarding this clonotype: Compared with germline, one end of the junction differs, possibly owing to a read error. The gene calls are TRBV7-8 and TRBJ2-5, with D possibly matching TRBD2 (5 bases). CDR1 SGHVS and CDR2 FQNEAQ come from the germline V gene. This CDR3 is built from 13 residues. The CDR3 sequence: CASSQAVQETQHF. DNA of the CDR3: TGCGCCAGCAGCCAAGCGGTCCAAGAGACCCAGCACTTC.

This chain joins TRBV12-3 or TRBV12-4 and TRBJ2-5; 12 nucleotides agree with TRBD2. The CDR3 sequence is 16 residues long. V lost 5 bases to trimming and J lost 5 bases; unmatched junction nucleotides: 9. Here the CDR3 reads CASSRPWTSGAETQYF. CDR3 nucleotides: TGTGCCAGCAGTCGGCCATGGACTAGCGGGGCGGAGACCCAGTACTTC.

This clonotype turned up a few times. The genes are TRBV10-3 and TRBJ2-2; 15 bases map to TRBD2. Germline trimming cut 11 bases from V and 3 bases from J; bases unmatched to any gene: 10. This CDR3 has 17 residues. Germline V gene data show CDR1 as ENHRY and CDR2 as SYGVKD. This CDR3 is CAEGLAGGEVDTGELFF. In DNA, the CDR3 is TGTGCCGAGGGACTAGCGGGAGGTGAAGTTGACACCGGGGAGCTGTTTTTT.

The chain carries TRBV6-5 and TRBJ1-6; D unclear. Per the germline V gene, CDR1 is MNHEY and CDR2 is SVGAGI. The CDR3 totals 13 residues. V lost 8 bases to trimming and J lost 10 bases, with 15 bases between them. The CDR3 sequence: CASGTNIQSPLHF. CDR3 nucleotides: TGTGCCAGCGGCACGAACATCCAGTCACCCCTCCACTTT.

Written as DNA, the CDR3 is TGTGCCGCAGCGGCGGGAGAAAAACTGTTTTTT. Encoded protein: CAAAAGEKLFF. The V and J genes are TRBV19 and TRBJ1-4; D is ambiguous. Germline lookup yields CDR1 LNHDA and CDR2 SQIVND (reference sequence). This CDR3 is built from 11 residues. Between the trimmed V and J ends, which lost 11 bases and 8 bases, there was a span of 12 bases.

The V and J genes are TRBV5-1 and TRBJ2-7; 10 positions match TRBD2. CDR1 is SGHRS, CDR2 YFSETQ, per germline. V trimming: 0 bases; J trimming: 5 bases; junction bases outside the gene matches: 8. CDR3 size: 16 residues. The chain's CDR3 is CASSLGEQGLANEQYF. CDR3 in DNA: TGCGCCAGCAGCTTGGGCGAACAGGGACTAGCGAACGAGCAGTACTTC.

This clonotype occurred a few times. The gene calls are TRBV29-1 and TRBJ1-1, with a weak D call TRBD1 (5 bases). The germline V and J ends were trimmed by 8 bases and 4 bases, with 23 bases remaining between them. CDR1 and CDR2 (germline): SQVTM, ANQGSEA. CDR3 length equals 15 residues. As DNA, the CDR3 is TGCAGCTCTACCAAACCCCAGGGCCCGGGCACTGAAGCTTTCTTT. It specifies CSSTKPQGPGTEAFF.

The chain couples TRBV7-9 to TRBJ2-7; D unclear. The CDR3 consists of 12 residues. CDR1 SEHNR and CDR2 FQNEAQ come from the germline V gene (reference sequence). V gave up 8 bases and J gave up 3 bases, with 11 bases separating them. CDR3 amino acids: CASGPLGYEQYF. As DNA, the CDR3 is TGTGCCAGCGGCCCTCTAGGCTACGAGCAGTACTTC.

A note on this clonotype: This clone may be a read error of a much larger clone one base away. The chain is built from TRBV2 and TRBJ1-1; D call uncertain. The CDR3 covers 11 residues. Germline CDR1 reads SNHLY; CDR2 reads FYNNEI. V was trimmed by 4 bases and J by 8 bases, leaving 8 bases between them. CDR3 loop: CASSGDREAFF. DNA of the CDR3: TGTGCCAGCAGTGGAGATAGAGAAGCTTTCTTT.

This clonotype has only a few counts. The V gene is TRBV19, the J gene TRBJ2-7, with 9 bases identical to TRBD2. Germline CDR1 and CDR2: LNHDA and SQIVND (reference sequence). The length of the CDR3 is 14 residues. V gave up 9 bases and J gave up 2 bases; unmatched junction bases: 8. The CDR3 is CASRSGRTPYEQYF. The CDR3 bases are TGTGCCAGCCGGAGCGGGAGGACTCCCTACGAGCAGTACTTC.

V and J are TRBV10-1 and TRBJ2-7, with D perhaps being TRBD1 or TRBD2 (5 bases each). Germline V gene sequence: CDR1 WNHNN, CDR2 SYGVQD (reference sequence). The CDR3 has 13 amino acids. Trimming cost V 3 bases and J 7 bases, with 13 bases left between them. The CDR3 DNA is TGCGCCAGCAGTGAACCGGGACGAGGGGAGCAGTACTTC. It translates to CASSEPGRGEQYF.

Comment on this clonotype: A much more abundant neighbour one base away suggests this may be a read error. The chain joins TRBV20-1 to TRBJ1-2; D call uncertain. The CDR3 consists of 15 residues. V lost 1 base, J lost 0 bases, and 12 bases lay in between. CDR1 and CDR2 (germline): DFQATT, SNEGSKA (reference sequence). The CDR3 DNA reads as TGCAGTGCTAGAGGTCGGCCGCGAGCTAACTATGGCTACACCTTC. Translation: CSARGRPRANYGYTF.